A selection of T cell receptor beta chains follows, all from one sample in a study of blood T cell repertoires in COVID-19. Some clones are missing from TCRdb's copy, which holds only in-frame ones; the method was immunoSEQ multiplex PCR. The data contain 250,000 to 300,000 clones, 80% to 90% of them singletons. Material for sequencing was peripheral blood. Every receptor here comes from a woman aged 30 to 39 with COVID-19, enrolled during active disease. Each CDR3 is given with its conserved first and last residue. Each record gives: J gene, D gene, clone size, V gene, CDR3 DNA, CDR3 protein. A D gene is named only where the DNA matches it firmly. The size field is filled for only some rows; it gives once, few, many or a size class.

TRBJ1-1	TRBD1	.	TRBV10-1	TGCGCCAGCAGTGCACAGGGGACGGTGGGCACTGAAGCTTTCTTT	CASSAQGTVGTEAFF
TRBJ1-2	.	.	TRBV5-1	TGCGCCAGCAGCGTCGGAGCCGACTATGGCTACACCTTC	CASSVGADYGYTF
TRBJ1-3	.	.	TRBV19	TGTGCCAGTAGTATCCAGGGGACCTGGACCTTTTCTGGAAACACCATATATTTT	CASSIQGTWTFSGNTIYF
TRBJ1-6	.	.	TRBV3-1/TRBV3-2	TGTGCCAGCAGCCGAGATAATCCTCTCTCCTATAATTCACCCCTCCACTTT	CASSRDNPLSYNSPLHF
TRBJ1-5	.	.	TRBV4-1	TGCGCCAGCAGCCTCGAAGGGACAAATGGTCAGCCCCAGCATTTT	CASSLEGTNGQPQHF
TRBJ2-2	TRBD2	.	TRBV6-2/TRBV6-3	TGTGCCAGCAGTCGGACTAGCGGTTACACCGGGGAGCTGTTTTTT	CASSRTSGYTGELFF
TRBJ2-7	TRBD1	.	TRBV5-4	TGTGCCAGCAGCGTCGACAGGGCGTACGAGCAGTACTTC	CASSVDRAYEQYF
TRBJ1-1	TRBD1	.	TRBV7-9	TGTGCCAGCAGCCTCCAAGGGGGCCTAGGCACTGAAGCTTTCTTT	CASSLQGGLGTEAFF
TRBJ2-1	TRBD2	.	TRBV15	TGTGCCACCAGCAGGGTCTTAAGCGGGGGGGCCCGAAGAAATGAGCAGTTCTTC	CATSRVLSGGARRNEQFF
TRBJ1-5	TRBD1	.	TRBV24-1	TGTGCCACCAGTGATTCTACAGGGGCCCCCACGGCCCAGCATTTT	CATSDSTGAPTAQHF
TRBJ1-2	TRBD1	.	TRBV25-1	TGTGCCAGCAAGTGGGACAGGGTAGGGTCTAACTATGGCTACACCTTC	CASKWDRVGSNYGYTF
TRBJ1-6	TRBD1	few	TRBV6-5	TGTGCCAGCAGCCTCGGGACAGGATCAAATTCACCCCTCCACTTT	CASSLGTGSNSPLHF
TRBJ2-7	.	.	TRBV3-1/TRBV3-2	TGTGCCAGCAGCTCGCTGGAGGGGCCCTCCTACGAGCAGTACTTC	CASSSLEGPSYEQYF
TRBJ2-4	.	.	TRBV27	TGTGCCGCGCCGATTTACAAAAACATTCAGTACTTC	CAAPIYKNIQYF
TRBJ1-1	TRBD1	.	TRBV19	TGTGCCAGTAGTTCTAGACAGGGATTGGAGGCGCCTGAAGCTTTCTTT	CASSSRQGLEAPEAFF
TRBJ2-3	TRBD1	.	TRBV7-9	TGTGCCAGCAGCTCCGGACAGGGAAGCACAGATACGCAGTATTTT	CASSSGQGSTDTQYF
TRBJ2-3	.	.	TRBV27	TGTGCCAGCAGTTCCCCACGCGGGGGCTTACACACAGATACGCAGTATTTT	CASSSPRGGLHTDTQYF
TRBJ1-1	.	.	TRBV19	TGTGCCAGTAGTAGCTACAGGGACACTGAAGCTTTCTTT	CASSSYRDTEAFF
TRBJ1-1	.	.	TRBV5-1	TGCGCCAGCAGCTTCGGGGGGCGGGGTAGTGAAGCTTTCTTT	CASSFGGRGSEAFF
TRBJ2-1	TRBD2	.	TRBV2	TGTGCCAGCAGTCGACTAGCGGGGGGGCCGAATGAGCAGTTCTTC	CASSRLAGGPNEQFF
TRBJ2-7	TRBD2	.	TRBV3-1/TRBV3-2	TGTGCCAGCAGCCTACTCTCAGCGGGGGGGCTCTACGAGCAGTACTTC	CASSLLSAGGLYEQYF
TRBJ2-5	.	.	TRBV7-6	TGTGCCAGCAGCTTATCGTCCCGGGGAAAAGAGACCCAGTACTTC	CASSLSSRGKETQYF
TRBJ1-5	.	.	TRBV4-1	TGCGCCAGCAGCCAAGATACCCGGGGAGGTCAGCCCCAGCATTTT	CASSQDTRGGQPQHF
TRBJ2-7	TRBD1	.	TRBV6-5	TGTGCCGGACGACAGGGCGCCAGTTACGAGCAGTACTTC	CAGRQGASYEQYF
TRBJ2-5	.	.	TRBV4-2	TGTGCCAGCAGCCAAGGCCCCACCAGGTCGACCCAGTACTTC	CASSQGPTRSTQYF
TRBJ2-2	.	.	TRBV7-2	TGTGCCACAACGAACACCGGGGAGCTGTTTTTT	CATTNTGELFF
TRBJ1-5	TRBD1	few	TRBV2	TGTGCCAGCAGTGACCAGGGGGAGTGGCAGCCCCAGCATTTT	CASSDQGEWQPQHF
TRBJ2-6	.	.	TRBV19	TGTGCCAGTAGTATAGTGAGGGTAACCTCTGGGGCCAACGTCCTGACTTTC	CASSIVRVTSGANVLTF
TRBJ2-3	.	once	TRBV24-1	TGTGCCACCAGCTCCCTATCTAGCACAGATACGCAGTATTTT	CATSSLSSTDTQYF
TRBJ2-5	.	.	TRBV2	TGTGCCAGCAAGTTCGGGGGAGCCCTCCTCGAGACCCAGTACTTC	CASKFGGALLETQYF
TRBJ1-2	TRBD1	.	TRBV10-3	TGTGCCATCAGTGACTCGTGGGGACAGGATAACTATGGCTACACCTTC	CAISDSWGQDNYGYTF